The entry below describes one T cell receptor (beta chain). These data come from a study of blood T cell repertoires in COVID-19. In the original processing: Estimation of nucleated cell counts was performed using reference gene primer amplification. Assay: immunoSEQ multiplex PCR; the TCRdb copy retains only in-frame clones and omits some. V and J calls and clone size come straight from that table; D and trimming were deduced from the DNA. The table includes 110,000 or so clones, approximately 87% detected once. Germline-derived CDR1 and CDR2 are SQVTM and ANQGSEA. This CDR3 has 14 amino acids. Trimming removed 4 bases at V and 2 bases at J, with 14 bases between.

The sequencing sample was made of peripheral blood. This sequence joins TRBV29-1 and TRBJ1-2; D ambiguous. The receptor was derived from a woman aged 45-65 years with acute or convalescent COVID-19. The CDR3 bases are TGCAGCGTTGTGGTCGCATCGGAGAACTATGGCTACACCTTC. Translating gives CSVVVASENYGYTF.